This is a list of T cell receptor beta chains from one sample in a study of blood T cell repertoires in COVID-19. The data were produced by immunoSEQ multiplex PCR, yet TCRdb's version contains in-frame clones alone and is incomplete. The sample shows approximately 130,000 clones, roughly four fifths of them seen only once. Sequencing used peripheral blood. The receptors stem from a man in his forties or fifties with active or convalescent COVID-19. CDR3s include the opening cysteine and the closing phenylalanine or tryptophan. A D gene is named only where the DNA matches it firmly. Not every row has a clone size; where given, it reads once, few, many or a size class.

>TRBJ2-5|TRBV10-3|14|.|.
TGTGCCATCAGTGCAGGGCCGGGGAGGGAGACCCAGTACTTC
CAISAGPGRETQYF
>TRBJ1-2|TRBV24-1|14|.|.
TGTGCCACCAGTGATGCCGACAGAGGCTATGGCTACACCTTC
CATSDADRGYGYTF
>TRBJ2-2|TRBV25-1|14|.|.
TGTGCCAGCAGTGAGGGGGGAAACACCGGGGAGCTGTTTTTT
CASSEGGNTGELFF
>TRBJ2-7|TRBV14|12|.|.
TGTGCCAGCAGCCAAAGCCCCGTAGAGCAGTACTTC
CASSQSPVEQYF
>TRBJ2-1|TRBV6-5|13|TRBD2|.
TGTGCCAGCAAACGGGGGGGCAAAGATGAGCAGTTCTTC
CASKRGGKDEQFF
>TRBJ1-5|TRBV6-1|15|TRBD1|few
TGTGCCAGCAGTGAAGGACAGGGGATGGGTCAGCCCCAGCATTTT
CASSEGQGMGQPQHF
>TRBJ1-4|TRBV27|19|TRBD1|.
TGTGCCAGCAGTGGTGGGACAGGGGGCGCTAGGGCAACTAATGAAAAACTGTTTTTT
CASSGGTGGARATNEKLFF
>TRBJ2-7|TRBV24-1|15|TRBD2|.
TGTGCCACCAGTGATGGTAGCGGGCCAACCTACGAGCAGTACTTC
CATSDGSGPTYEQYF
>TRBJ2-3|TRBV5-4|14|TRBD1|.
TGTGCCAGCAGCCCCGACAGGGCCGCAGATACGCAGTATTTT
CASSPDRAADTQYF
>TRBJ1-2|TRBV10-3|14|.|.
TGTGCCATCAGTGCTATCCGGGCCGAGGGTGGCTACACCTTC
CAISAIRAEGGYTF
>TRBJ2-5|TRBV5-4|15|.|.
TGTGCCAGCAGCTTGGTGGGGGGGGGCCATGAGACCCAGTACTTC
CASSLVGGGHETQYF
>TRBJ1-1|TRBV12-3/TRBV12-4|12|TRBD1|.
TGTGCCAGCAGCCGTAGGACAGGTCGGCCTTTCTTT
CASSRRTGRPFF
>TRBJ2-5|TRBV5-1|15|.|once
TGCGCCAGCAGCCTGACGGGGGAAATCCAAGAGACCCAGTACTTC
CASSLTGEIQETQYF
>TRBJ1-1|TRBV10-3|13|.|few
TGTGCCATCAGTGGGACAGAGAACACTGAAGCTTTCTTT
CAISGTENTEAFF
>TRBJ1-1|TRBV5-1|16|TRBD1|few
TGCGCCAGCAGCTTCCAGGCAGGGGGCGAGAGGACTGAAGCTTTCTTT
CASSFQAGGERTEAFF
>TRBJ2-7|TRBV19|13|.|.
TGTGCCAGTAGTATAGACCTTCCGGGCGAGCAGTACTTC
CASSIDLPGEQYF
>TRBJ2-5|TRBV6-6|17|.|.
TGTGCCAGCAGTCGAATGGCCCAGGGGGGTTTCCAAGAGACCCAGTACTTC
CASSRMAQGGFQETQYF
>TRBJ1-6|TRBV6-6|16|TRBD1|.
TGTGCCAGCAGACCGGGACAGGGCTCCTATAATTCACCCCTCCACTTT
CASRPGQGSYNSPLHF
>TRBJ2-7|TRBV11-2|12|.|.
TGTGCCAGCAGCTTAGGAGCCTACGAGCAGTACTTC
CASSLGAYEQYF
>TRBJ2-1|TRBV7-2|15|TRBD2|.
TGTGCCAGCAGCTTAGCGGCGGGGGTCTACAATGAGCAGTTCTTC
CASSLAAGVYNEQFF
>TRBJ2-5|TRBV7-2|16|TRBD1|once
TGTGCCAGCAGCTTATTCGGGCAGGGGGCGTTTGGGACCCAGTACTTC
CASSLFGQGAFGTQYF
>TRBJ2-5|TRBV19|15|.|.
TGTGCCAGTAGTATTGGCGGGGGCCTCCAAGAGACCCAGTACTTC
CASSIGGGLQETQYF
>TRBJ2-7|TRBV5-6|15|.|.
TGTGCCAGCAGCTTGGTGAGCGGAGGGTCCTACGAGCAGTACTTC
CASSLVSGGSYEQYF
>TRBJ2-5|TRBV5-5|14|.|.
TGTGCCAGCAGCTTGGCGTCTGAGGGAGAGACCCAGTACTTC
CASSLASEGETQYF
>TRBJ2-1|TRBV5-1|13|.|.
TGCGCCAGCAGCCGACAGTTCTACAATGAGCAGTTCTTC
CASSRQFYNEQFF
>TRBJ2-2|TRBV6-2/TRBV6-3|16|TRBD1|.
TGTGCCAGCAGTTACCCTTGGACAGGTTACACCGGGGAGCTGTTTTTT
CASSYPWTGYTGELFF
>TRBJ2-3|TRBV7-2|15|.|.
TGTGCCAGCAGCTTAAGGGGCCCCAAGAAAGATACGCAGTATTTT
CASSLRGPKKDTQYF
>TRBJ2-1|TRBV6-4|14|TRBD1|few
TGTGCCAGCAGTGACTCGACAGGGGGCAATGAGCAGTTCTTC
CASSDSTGGNEQFF
>TRBJ2-7|TRBV28|13|.|.
TGTGCCAGCAGGGACAGTAGCTCCTACGAGCAGTACTTC
CASRDSSSYEQYF
>TRBJ1-1|TRBV7-2|15|.|.
TGTGCCAGCAGCTTAATGTCCGGGAGCGACACTGAAGCTTTCTTT
CASSLMSGSDTEAFF
>TRBJ1-1|TRBV12-3/TRBV12-4|11|.|.
TGTGCCAGCAGTCTACAGGGTGCAGCTTTCTTT
CASSLQGAAFF
>TRBJ1-5|TRBV27|16|.|.
TGTGCCAGCAGTTCTTGGGGCAGGGGCCAGAATCAGCCCCAGCATTTT
CASSSWGRGQNQPQHF
>TRBJ2-7|TRBV2|15|TRBD2|.
TGTGCCAGCAGGACTAGCGGGGGGGCACCCTACGAGCAGTACTTC
CASRTSGGAPYEQYF
>TRBJ2-2|TRBV19|17|TRBD2|.
TGTGCCAGTAGTATGTCAGGACTAGCGGGGACCACCGGGGAGCTGTTTTTT
CASSMSGLAGTTGELFF
>TRBJ1-1|TRBV21-1|15|.|.
TGTGCCAGCAGCCGTCGACAGGGAGGAAGCACTGAAGCTTTCTTT
CASSRRQGGSTEAFF
>TRBJ2-7|TRBV9|15|.|once
TGTGCCAGCAGCGTAGACGCGGAAAGGACCTACGAGCAGTACTTC
CASSVDAERTYEQYF
>TRBJ1-4|TRBV5-1|16|.|.
TGCGCCAGCAGCTTGGGGGACACCCCCGTATTTGAAAAACTGTTTTTT
CASSLGDTPVFEKLFF
>TRBJ2-4|TRBV18|16|TRBD1|.
TGTGCCAGCTCACCGGGACAGGGGATAGCCAAAAACATTCAGTACTTC
CASSPGQGIAKNIQYF
>TRBJ2-2|TRBV11-2|15|.|.
TGTGCCAGCAGCCGCTTGCGGGGGCCTTTGGGGGAGCTGTTTTTT
CASSRLRGPLGELFF
>TRBJ2-7|TRBV6-6|16|.|few
TGTGCCAGCAGTTACTCGGGGCGGGACAGTACCTACGAGCAGTACTTC
CASSYSGRDSTYEQYF
>TRBJ1-1|TRBV28|14|TRBD1|.
TGTGCCAGCAGTTTAAACAGGGGGACGACTGAAGCTTTCTTT
CASSLNRGTTEAFF
>TRBJ2-1|TRBV9|15|.|once
TGTGCCAGCAGCGTAGAGTCCCGAATTCGGAATGAGCAGTTCTTC
CASSVESRIRNEQFF
>TRBJ1-5|TRBV30|13|TRBD1|few
TGTGCCTGGAGCAGACAGGGTAGACAGCCCCAGCATTTT
CAWSRQGRQPQHF
>TRBJ2-7|TRBV11-2|15|TRBD1|few
TGTGCCAGCAGCTTAACCGGACAGGGGTCCAACGAGCAGTACTTC
CASSLTGQGSNEQYF
>TRBJ2-5|TRBV19|16|TRBD2|once
TGTGCCAGTAGTATGGGACTAGCGGGGGGGCAAGAGACCCAGTACTTC
CASSMGLAGGQETQYF
>TRBJ1-2|TRBV10-3|15|.|.
TGTGCCATCAGTGAGAAGGATACGGGTTACTATGGCTACACCTTC
CAISEKDTGYYGYTF
>TRBJ1-1|TRBV30|14|.|.
TGTGCCTGGAGTCACTTCGGTTCCGGCACTGAAGCTTTCTTT
CAWSHFGSGTEAFF
>TRBJ1-4|TRBV2|15|TRBD1|.
TGTGCCAGCAGTTATGGAGGACAGGGGAATGAAAAACTGTTTTTT
CASSYGGQGNEKLFF
>TRBJ1-6|TRBV12-3/TRBV12-4|13|.|.
TGTGCCAGCACTTTGACTCTTCAAAGTTCCCTCCACTTT
CASTLTLQSSLHF
>TRBJ2-5|TRBV10-2|14|TRBD2|.
TGCGCCAGCAGTGTGTCGGGGGGGGAAGAGACCCAGTACTTC
CASSVSGGEETQYF
>TRBJ1-4|TRBV7-9|15|.|.
TGTGCCAGCAGCCCGAGGGTGCAGTATAATGAAAAACTGTTTTTT
CASSPRVQYNEKLFF
>TRBJ2-1|TRBV14|18|TRBD2|.
TGTGCCAGCAGCCAAGTTACTAGCGGGGGCCGTACCAACAATGAGCAGTTCTTC
CASSQVTSGGRTNNEQFF
>TRBJ1-3|TRBV14|15|.|.
TGTGCCAGCAGCCAAGATTCAGGGGTTGGAAACACCATATATTTT
CASSQDSGVGNTIYF
>TRBJ1-1|TRBV5-6|15|.|.
TGTGCCAGCAGCTTGGTTTTACAGGTGAACACTGAAGCTTTCTTT
CASSLVLQVNTEAFF